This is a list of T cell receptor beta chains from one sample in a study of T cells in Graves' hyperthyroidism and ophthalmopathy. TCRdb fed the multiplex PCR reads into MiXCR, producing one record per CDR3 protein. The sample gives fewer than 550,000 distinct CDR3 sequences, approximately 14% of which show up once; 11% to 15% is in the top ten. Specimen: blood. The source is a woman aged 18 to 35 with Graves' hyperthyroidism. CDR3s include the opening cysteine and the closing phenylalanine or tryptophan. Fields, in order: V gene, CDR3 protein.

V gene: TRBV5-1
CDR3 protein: CASSPRGGEQFF

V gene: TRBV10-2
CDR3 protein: CASSELAGVRTQYF

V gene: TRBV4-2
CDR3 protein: CASSQEKASSKRVMNTEAFF

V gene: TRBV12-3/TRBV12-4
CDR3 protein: CASSLDTGILGELFF

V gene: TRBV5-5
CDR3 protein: CASSSSWGTGELFF

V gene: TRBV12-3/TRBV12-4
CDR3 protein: CASTGTRDNEQFF

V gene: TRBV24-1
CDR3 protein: CATSDPRRVAGGLFF

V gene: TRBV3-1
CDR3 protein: CASSQATGTAGYTF

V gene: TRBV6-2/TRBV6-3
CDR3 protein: CASSYWRGGGNEQFF

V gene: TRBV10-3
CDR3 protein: CAISSRQATNEKLFF

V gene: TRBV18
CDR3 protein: CASSADSSNSPLHF

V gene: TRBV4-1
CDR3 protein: CASRRIGDGYTF

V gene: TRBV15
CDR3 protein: CATSRDLRNSGNTIYF